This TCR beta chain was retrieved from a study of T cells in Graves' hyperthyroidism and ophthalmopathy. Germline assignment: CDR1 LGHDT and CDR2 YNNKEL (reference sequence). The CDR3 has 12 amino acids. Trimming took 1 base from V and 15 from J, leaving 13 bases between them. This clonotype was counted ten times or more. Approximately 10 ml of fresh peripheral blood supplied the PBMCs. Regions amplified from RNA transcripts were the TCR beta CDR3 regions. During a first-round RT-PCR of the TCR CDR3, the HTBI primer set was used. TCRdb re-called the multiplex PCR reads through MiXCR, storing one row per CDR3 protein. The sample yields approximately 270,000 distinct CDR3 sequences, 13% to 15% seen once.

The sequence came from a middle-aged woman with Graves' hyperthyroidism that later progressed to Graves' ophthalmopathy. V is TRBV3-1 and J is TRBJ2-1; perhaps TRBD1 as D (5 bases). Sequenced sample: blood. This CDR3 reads CASSQGPRVPFF. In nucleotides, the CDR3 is TGTGCCAGCAGCCAAGGTCCCAGGGTTCCGTTCTTC.